One sample yielded the 17 T cell receptor beta chains listed below, sequenced in a study of CD8 T cells in Susac syndrome (dated by TCRdb to between 2018 and 2021). The receptor library was made with the immunoSEQ multiplex PCR assay. RNA was extracted with the RNeasy kit and about 0.5 to 1 ug was reverse transcribed using random hexamers. Starting from the raw public reads, TCRdb applied fastp trimming at Q25, assembled clones with MiXCR and retained in-frame beta chains. Each entry merges the rows of one CDR3 protein and shows their most common DNA and genes. Counted in this sample were 250,000 to 300,000 distinct CDR3 sequences; roughly 85% of them appeared once. The ten largest make up 0.21% of the sample. What was sequenced was CD8+ T cells from PBMCs. These receptors were obtained from a human donor with multiple sclerosis.

The count of this clonotype is one. This chain uses TRBV27 with TRBJ2-3; 10 bases align to TRBD2. Germline V gives CDR1 MNHEY, CDR2 SMNVEV (reference sequence). J was trimmed by 2 bases and V by 8 bases; bases with no gene match: 13. The CDR3 contains 17 residues. The CDR3 DNA sequence: TGTGCCAGCTCTATCTCGTGGCTAGCGGGAGCCACAGATACGCAGTATTTT. Translating it yields CASSISWLAGATDTQYF.

The chain has TRBV7-2 and TRBJ2-3; 9 nucleotides line up with TRBD1. The germline gives CDR1 SGHTA, CDR2 FQGNSA. The CDR3 covers 15 residues. Trimming removed 4 bases from V and 4 bases from J; junction bases left unmatched: 6. The CDR3 loop reads CASSYMDRGADTQYF. The CDR3 DNA follows: TGTGCCAGCAGCTACATGGACAGGGGTGCAGATACGCAGTATTTT. The full variable domain, rest sourced from reference TRBV7-2 and TRBJ2-3, is GAGVSQSPSNKVTEKGKDVELRCDPISGHTALYWYRQSLGQGLEFLIYFQGNSAPDKSGLPSDRFSAERTGGSVSTLTIQRTQQEDSAVYLCASSYMDRGADTQYFGPGTRLTVL.

On this clonotype itself: A read error may account for a junction end that differs from germline. The chain combines TRBV4-3 with TRBJ2-1, with TRBD2 identical over 7 bases. Germline V CDR1 and CDR2: LGHNA, YSLEER. This CDR3 spans 15 amino acids. Written as DNA, the CDR3 is TGCGCCAGCAGCCAAGATAATGTCCCACTAGCGAGTCGGATCTTC. Amino acids: CASSQDNVPLASRIF.

The rearrangement joins TRBV2 to TRBJ2-2, with TRBD1 identical over 9 bases. The CDR3 extends over 16 amino acids. CDR1 is SNHLY and CDR2 is FYNNEI in the germline V gene. The J segment lost 4 bases and the V segment lost 1 base, leaving 4 bases of the junction unmatched. CDR3 amino acids: CASSEGQGGPTGELFF. CDR3 DNA: TGTGCCAGCAGTGAAGGACAGGGGGGACCCACCGGGGAGCTGTTTTTT.

The CDR3 nucleotides read TGTGCCAGCATCACCCAGAAGACTCACGGCTACACCTTC. Translating gives CASITQKTHGYTF. The chain carries TRBV2 and TRBJ1-2; D is uncertain. The germline V gene has CDR1 SNHLY and CDR2 FYNNEI. The length of the CDR3 is 13 residues. V gave up 7 bases and J gave up 8 bases, with 17 bases separating them.

This sequence joins TRBV28 and TRBJ2-1; 7 positions match TRBD2. This CDR3 contains 15 residues. J gave up 4 bases and V 8 bases, and 11 bases lay outside the gene matches. CDR1 is MDHEN and CDR2 is SYDVKM in the germline V gene. CDR3 in DNA: TGTGCCAGCTCGAACGGGAGGAACCTGTACAATGAGCAGTTCTTC. Translating it yields CASSNGRNLYNEQFF.

The rearrangement joins TRBV2 to TRBJ2-5; 11 nucleotides match TRBD1. V was clipped by 8 bases and J by 4 bases; unmatched bases: 6. This CDR3 comprises 14 residues. Germline V CDR1 and CDR2: SNHLY, FYNNEI. In nucleotides, the CDR3 is TGTGCCAGCGGGGACAGGGGGGACGTAGAGACCCAGTACTTC. Protein sequence: CASGDRGDVETQYF.

J is TRBJ2-7 and V is TRBV5-4, with 7 bases matching TRBD2. CDR1 SGHNT and CDR2 YYREEE come from the germline V gene (reference sequence). The V segment lost 2 bases and the J segment 0 bases; nucleotides outside the gene matches: 2. This CDR3 is 14 amino acids long. This CDR3 reads CASSFRDYSYEQYF. CDR3 sequence (DNA): TGTGCCAGCAGCTTCCGGGACTACTCCTACGAGCAGTACTTC.

The chain couples TRBV6-1 to TRBJ1-1, with D possibly matching TRBD1 (5 bases). Germline-derived CDR1 and CDR2 are MNHNS and SASEGT. V shed 6 bases and J shed 1 base, with 21 bases lying between them. The length of the CDR3 is 17 residues. DNA for the CDR3: TGTGCCAGCAGCCCAGGGACGGGTTCCTTGAAGAACACTGAAGCTTTCTTT. Translation gives CASSPGTGSLKNTEAFF.

The rearrangement links TRBV20-1 to TRBJ1-3; D gene uncertain. This CDR3 is 11 amino acids long. Germline assignment: CDR1 DFQATT and CDR2 SNEGSKA (reference sequence). V was pared by 6 bases and J by 4 bases, with 7 bases between. CDR3 protein: CSALGGNTIYF. CDR3 in DNA: TGCAGTGCCCTCGGCGGAAACACCATATATTTT.

This chain links TRBV5-1 with TRBJ2-1; 9 positions match TRBD1. V was clipped by 4 bases and J by 7 bases; unmatched bases: 6. CDR1 SGHRS and CDR2 YFSETQ come from the germline V gene. The CDR3 is 14 amino acids. CDR3 DNA: TGCGCCAGCAGCCCCGGGACAGGGATGAATGAGCAGTTCTTC. Translation: CASSPGTGMNEQFF.

The table lists this clonotype with a count of one. The chain employs TRBV4-3 and TRBJ2-7; 11 nucleotides align to TRBD2. The germline V gene has CDR1 LGHNA and CDR2 YSLEER. The V segment lost 1 base and the J segment 3 bases; nucleotides outside the gene matches: 5. The CDR3 is 16 amino acids. CDR3: CASSQGPGLADYEQYF. DNA for the CDR3: TGCGCCAGCAGCCAAGGTCCGGGACTAGCGGACTACGAGCAGTACTTC.

The V call is TRBV4-1, the J call TRBJ2-3, with 9 bases aligning to TRBD2. Germline CDR1 MGHRA, CDR2 YSYEKL. The CDR3 extends over 16 amino acids. Unmatched junction bases numbered 5, after V lost 0 bases and J lost 4 bases. CDR3 in amino acids: CASSQDLAGPPDTQYF. The DNA for the CDR3 is TGCGCCAGCAGCCAAGACCTAGCGGGACCCCCAGATACGCAGTATTTT.

The chain uses TRBV2 and TRBJ1-2; D remains ambiguous. The CDR3 is 15 amino acids. Germline V lookup: CDR1 SNHLY, CDR2 FYNNEI. V lost 5 bases and J 0 bases, leaving 13 bases between the germline ends. The CDR3 DNA follows: TGTGCCAGCAGTCCCCTCTTAGCCTCTAACTATGGCTACACCTTC. Translation: CASSPLLASNYGYTF.

In its sample, this clonotype was seen once. The chain joins TRBV12-3 or TRBV12-4 to TRBJ2-1, with 15 bases matching TRBD2. The ends lost 5 bases at V and 4 bases at J; junction bases unmatched: 6. The CDR3 spans 17 residues. The CDR3, as DNA: TGTGCCAGCAGTCCGGGACTAGCGGGAGGTTGGTACAATGAGCAGTTCTTC. Its translation: CASSPGLAGGWYNEQFF.

The chain has TRBV6-5 and TRBJ2-2, with 8 bases aligning to TRBD1. CDR1 MNHEY and CDR2 SVGAGI come from the germline V gene. V lost 2 bases and J lost 2; bases outside the gene matches: 4. CDR3 length equals 16 residues. CDR3 protein: CASSYDRGGNTGELFF. The CDR3 DNA reads as TGTGCCAGCAGTTACGACAGGGGAGGTAACACCGGGGAGCTGTTTTTT.

In nucleotides, the CDR3 is TGTGCCAGCACCCCGTCGGAGGTTAGCACAGATACGCAGTATTTT. This encodes CASTPSEVSTDTQYF. The V gene is TRBV7-2, the J gene TRBJ2-3, with D possibly being TRBD2 (5 bases). CDR1 and CDR2 (germline): SGHTA, FQGNSA. V lost 7 bases and J 0 bases, leaving 14 bases between the germline ends. The CDR3 has 15 residues.